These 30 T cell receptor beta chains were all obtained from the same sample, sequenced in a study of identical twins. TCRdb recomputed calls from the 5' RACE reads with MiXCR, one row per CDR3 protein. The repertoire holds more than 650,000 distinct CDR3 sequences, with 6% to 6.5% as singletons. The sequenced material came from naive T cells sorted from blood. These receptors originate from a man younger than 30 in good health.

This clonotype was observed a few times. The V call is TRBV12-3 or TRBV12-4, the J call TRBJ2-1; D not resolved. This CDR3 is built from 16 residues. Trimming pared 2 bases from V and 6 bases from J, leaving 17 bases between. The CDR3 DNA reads TGTGCCAGCAGTTTACTCACAAGCCCCCTTTCCAATGAGCAGTTCTTC. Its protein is CASSLLTSPLSNEQFF.

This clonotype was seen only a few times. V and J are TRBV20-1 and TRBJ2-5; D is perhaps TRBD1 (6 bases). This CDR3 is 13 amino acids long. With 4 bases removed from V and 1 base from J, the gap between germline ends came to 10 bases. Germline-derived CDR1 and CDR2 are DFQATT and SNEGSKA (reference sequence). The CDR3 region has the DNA TGCAGTGCTACTAGGACAGTCCAAGAGACCCAGTACTTC. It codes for CSATRTVQETQYF.

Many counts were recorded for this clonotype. The CDR3 sequence is CASSQELGAPYGNEQFF. CDR3 sequence (DNA): TGCGCCAGCAGCCAAGAATTAGGAGCTCCATATGGCAATGAGCAGTTCTTC. The chain joins TRBV4-3 to TRBJ2-1; D is uncertain. Germline CDR1 and CDR2: LGHNA and YSLEER. The CDR3 has 17 amino acids. V was trimmed by 0 bases and J by 6 bases, leaving 18 bases between them.

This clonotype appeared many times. CDR3 loop: CASSEGGGTGELFF. CDR3 bases: TGTGCCAGCAGTGAAGGTGGCGGCACCGGGGAGCTGTTTTTT. The V call is TRBV25-1, the J call TRBJ2-2; D not resolved. Germline V gives CDR1 MGHDK, CDR2 SYGVNS. Between the trimmed V and J ends, which lost 2 bases and 4 bases, there was a span of 8 bases. This CDR3 region has 14 residues.

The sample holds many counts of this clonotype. The CDR3 reads CASSRGGLAKKTQYF. The CDR3 DNA follows: TGTGCCAGCAGCCGTGGGGGACTAGCTAAAAAGACCCAGTACTTC. The chain is built from TRBV12-3 or TRBV12-4 and TRBJ2-5, with TRBD2 identical over 9 bases. The CDR3 covers 15 residues. Trimming removed 6 bases from V and 6 bases from J; junction bases left unmatched: 11.

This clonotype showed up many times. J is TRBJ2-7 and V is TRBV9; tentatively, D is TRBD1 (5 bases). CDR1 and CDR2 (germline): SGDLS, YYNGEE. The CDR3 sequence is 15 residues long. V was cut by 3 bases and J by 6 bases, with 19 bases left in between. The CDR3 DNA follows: TGTGCCAGCAGCGCAAGAGGCAGGGAAAATCGCGAGCAGTACTTC. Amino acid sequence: CASSARGRENREQYF. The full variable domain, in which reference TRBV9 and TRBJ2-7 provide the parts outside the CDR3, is DSGVTQTPKHLITATGQRVTLRCSPRSGDLSVYWYQQSLDQGLQFLIQYYNGEERAKGNILERFSAQQFPDLHSELNLSSLELGDSALYFCASSARGRENREQYFGPGTRLTVT.

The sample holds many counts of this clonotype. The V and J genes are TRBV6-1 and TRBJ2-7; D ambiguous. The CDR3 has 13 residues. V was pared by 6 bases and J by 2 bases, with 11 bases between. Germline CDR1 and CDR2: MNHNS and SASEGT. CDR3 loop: CASSSTITYEQYF. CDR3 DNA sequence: TGTGCCAGCAGCAGTACCATAACCTACGAGCAGTACTTC.

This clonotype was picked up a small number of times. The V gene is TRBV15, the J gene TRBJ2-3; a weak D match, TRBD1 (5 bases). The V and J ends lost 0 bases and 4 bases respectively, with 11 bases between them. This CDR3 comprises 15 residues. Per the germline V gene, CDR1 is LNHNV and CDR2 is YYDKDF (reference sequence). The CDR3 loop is CATSRDQGSADTQYF. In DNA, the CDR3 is TGTGCCACCAGCAGAGATCAGGGCTCGGCAGATACGCAGTATTTT.

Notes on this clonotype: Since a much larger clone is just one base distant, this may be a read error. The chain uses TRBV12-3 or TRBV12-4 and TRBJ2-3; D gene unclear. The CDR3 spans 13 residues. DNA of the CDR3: TGTGCCGGCAGTTTGTTTGGCGTGGATACGCAGTATTTT. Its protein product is CAGSLFGVDTQYF.

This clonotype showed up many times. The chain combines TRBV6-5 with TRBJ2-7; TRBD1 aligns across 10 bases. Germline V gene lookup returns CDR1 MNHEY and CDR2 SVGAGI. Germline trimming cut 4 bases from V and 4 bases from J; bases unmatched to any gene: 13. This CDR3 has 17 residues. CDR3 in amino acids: CASSFRDRGAPRYEQYF. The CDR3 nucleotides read TGTGCCAGCAGTTTCCGGGACAGGGGCGCCCCCCGGTACGAGCAGTACTTC.

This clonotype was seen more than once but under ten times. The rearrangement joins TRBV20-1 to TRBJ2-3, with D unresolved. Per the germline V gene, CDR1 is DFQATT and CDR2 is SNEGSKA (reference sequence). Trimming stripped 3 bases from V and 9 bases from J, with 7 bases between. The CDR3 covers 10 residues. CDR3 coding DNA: TGCAGTGCTAGGTCCAGCACGCAGTATTTT. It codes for CSARSSTQYF.

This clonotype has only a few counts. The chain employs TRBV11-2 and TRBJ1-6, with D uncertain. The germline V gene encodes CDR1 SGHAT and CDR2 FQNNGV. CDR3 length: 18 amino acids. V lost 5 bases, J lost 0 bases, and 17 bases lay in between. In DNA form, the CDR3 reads TGTGCCAGCAGCCTACTGGACCCACGGAGCTCCTATAATTCACCCCTCCACTTT. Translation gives CASSLLDPRSSYNSPLHF.

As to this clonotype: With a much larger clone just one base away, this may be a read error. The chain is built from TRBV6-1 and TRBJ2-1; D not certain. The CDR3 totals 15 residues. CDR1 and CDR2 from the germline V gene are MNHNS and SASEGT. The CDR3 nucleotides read TGTGCCAGCGAGCGCAACGGACCCTCCTACAATGAGCTGTTCTTC. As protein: CASERNGPSYNELFF.

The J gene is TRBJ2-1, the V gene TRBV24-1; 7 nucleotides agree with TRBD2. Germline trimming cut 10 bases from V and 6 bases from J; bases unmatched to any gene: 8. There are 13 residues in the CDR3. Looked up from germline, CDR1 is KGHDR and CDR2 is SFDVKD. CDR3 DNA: TGTGCCACTCAGCAACTAGCGAGCAATGAGCAGTTCTTC. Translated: CATQQLASNEQFF.

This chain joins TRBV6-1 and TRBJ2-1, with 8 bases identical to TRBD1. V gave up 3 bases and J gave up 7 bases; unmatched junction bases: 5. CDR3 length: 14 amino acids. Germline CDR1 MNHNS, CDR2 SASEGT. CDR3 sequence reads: CASSEPQGANEQFF. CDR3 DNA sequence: TGTGCCAGCAGTGAGCCTCAGGGGGCGAATGAGCAGTTCTTC.

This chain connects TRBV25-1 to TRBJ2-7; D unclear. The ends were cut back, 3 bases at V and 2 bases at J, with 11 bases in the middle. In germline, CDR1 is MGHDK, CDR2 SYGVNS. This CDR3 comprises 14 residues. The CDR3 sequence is CASSEKYSAYEQYV. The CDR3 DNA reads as TGTGCCAGCAGTGAGAAGTATTCAGCCTACGAGCAGTACGTC.

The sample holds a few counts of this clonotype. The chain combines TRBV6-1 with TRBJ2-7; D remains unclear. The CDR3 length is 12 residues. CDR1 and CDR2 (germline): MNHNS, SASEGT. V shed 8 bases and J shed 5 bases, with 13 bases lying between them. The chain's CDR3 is CASRMNLDEQYF. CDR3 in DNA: TGTGCCAGCCGAATGAACCTCGACGAGCAGTACTTC.

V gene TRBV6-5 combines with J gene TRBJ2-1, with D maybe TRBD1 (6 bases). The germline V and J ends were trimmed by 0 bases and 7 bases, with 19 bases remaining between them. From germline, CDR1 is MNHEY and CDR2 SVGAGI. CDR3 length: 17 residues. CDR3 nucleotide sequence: TGTGCCAGCAGTTACTCCGGCACTTTACAGGGAGTGAATGAGCAGTTCTTC. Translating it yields CASSYSGTLQGVNEQFF.

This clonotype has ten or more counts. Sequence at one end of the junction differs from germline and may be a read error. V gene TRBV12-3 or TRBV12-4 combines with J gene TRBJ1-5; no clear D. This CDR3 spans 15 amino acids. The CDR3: CASSLGVLSNHPQHF. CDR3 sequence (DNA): TGTGCCAGCAGTTTAGGGGTCCTTAGCAATCACCCCCAGCATTTT.

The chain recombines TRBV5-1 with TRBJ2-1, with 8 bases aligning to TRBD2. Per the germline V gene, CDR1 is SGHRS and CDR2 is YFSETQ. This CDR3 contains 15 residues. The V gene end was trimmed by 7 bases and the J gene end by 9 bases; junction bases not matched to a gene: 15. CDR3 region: CASRVGGPREGEQFF. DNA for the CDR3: TGCGCCAGCCGCGTGGGAGGGCCTCGGGAGGGTGAGCAGTTCTTC.

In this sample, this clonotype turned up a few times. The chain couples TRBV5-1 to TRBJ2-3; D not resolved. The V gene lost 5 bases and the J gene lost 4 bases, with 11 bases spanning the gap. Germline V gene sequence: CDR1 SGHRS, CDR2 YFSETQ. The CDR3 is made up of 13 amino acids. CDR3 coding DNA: TGCGCCAGCAGGGGCTCCGCCGCAGATACGCAGTATTTT. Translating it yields CASRGSAADTQYF.

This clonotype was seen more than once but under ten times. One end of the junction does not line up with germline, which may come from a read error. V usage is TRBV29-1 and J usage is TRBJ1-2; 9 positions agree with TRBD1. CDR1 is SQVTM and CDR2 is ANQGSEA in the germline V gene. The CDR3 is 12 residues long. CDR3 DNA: TGCAGCGTTGGGGACAGGGACTATGGCTACTCCTTC. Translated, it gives CSVGDRDYGYSF.

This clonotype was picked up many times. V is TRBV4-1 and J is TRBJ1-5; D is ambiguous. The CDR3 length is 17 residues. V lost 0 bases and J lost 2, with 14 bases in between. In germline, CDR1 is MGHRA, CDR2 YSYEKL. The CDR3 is CASSQDGVEAGNQPQHF. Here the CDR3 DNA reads TGCGCCAGCAGCCAAGACGGGGTAGAGGCTGGCAATCAGCCCCAGCATTTT.

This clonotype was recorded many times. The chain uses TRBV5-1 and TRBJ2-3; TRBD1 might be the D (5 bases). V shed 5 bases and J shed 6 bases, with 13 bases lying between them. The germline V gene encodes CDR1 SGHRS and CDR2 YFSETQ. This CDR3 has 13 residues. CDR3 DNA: TGCGCCAGCAGTAAACTTACAGGCGATACGCAGTATTTT. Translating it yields CASSKLTGDTQYF.

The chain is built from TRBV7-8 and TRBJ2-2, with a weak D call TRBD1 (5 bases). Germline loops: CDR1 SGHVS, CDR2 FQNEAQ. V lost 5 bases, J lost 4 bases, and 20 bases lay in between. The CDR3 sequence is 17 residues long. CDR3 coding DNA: TGTGCCAGCAGCATAAGGGAAGTAGGGCAGGGCACCGGGGAGCTGTTTTTT. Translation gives CASSIREVGQGTGELFF.

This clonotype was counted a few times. CDR3 sequence: CATSRDIGAEETQYF. As DNA, the CDR3 is TGTGCCACCAGCAGAGATATCGGTGCGGAGGAGACCCAGTACTTC. This sequence joins TRBV15 and TRBJ2-5; D call uncertain. Germline V CDR1 and CDR2: LNHNV, YYDKDF (reference sequence). This CDR3 comprises 15 residues. V lost 0 bases to trimming and J lost 5 bases, with 13 bases between them.

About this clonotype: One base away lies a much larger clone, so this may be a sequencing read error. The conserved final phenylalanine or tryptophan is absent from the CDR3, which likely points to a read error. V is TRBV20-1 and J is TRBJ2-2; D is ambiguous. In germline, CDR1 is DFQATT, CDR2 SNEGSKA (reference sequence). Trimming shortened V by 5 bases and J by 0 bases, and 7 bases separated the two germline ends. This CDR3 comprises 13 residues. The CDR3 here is CSAEGTNTGELFV. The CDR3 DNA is TGCAGTGCTGAAGGAACGAACACCGGGGAGCTGTTTGTT.

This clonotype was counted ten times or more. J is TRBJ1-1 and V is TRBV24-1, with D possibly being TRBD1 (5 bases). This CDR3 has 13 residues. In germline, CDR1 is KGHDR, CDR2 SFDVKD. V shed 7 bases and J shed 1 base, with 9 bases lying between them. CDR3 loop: CATSKQENTEAFF. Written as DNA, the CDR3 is TGTGCCACCAGCAAACAGGAGAACACTGAAGCTTTCTTT.

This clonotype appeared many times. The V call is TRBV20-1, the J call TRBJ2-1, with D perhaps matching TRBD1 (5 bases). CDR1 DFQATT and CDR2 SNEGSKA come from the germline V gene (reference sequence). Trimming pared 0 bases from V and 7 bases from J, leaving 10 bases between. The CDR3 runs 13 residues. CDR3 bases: TGCAGTGCTAGAGATCGCAGGGTAAATGAGCAGTTCTTC. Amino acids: CSARDRRVNEQFF.

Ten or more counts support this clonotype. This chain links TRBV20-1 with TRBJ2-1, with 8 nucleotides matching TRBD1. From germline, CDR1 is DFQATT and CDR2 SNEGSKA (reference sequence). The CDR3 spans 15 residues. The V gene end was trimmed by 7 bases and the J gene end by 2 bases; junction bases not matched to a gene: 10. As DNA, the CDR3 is TGCAGTGTTCTTGCCGAACAGGGGGCCTACAATGAGCAGTTCTTC. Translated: CSVLAEQGAYNEQFF.